This T cell receptor (beta chain) came from a study of cytomegalovirus exposure and HLA in healthy donors. Germline CDR1 MNHEY, CDR2 SVGAGI. The V and J ends lost 1 base and 1 base respectively, with 7 bases between them. CDR3 length: 14 residues. With 60 Vbeta and 13 Jbeta primers, the PCR was carried out. Repertoires were generated with immunoSEQ multiplex PCR, while TCRdb's copy carries only in-frame clones and drops some. This sample has over 150,000 clones, with roughly 80% found just once. The material sequenced was PBMCs. The rearrangement links TRBV6-5 to TRBJ2-5, with D uncertain. The source of this sequence is a woman aged 25 to 39 in good health and CMV-seronegative. For the CDR3, the DNA is TGTGCCAGCAGTTACTTCGACACCCAAGAGACCCAGTACTTC. This codes for CASSYFDTQETQYF.